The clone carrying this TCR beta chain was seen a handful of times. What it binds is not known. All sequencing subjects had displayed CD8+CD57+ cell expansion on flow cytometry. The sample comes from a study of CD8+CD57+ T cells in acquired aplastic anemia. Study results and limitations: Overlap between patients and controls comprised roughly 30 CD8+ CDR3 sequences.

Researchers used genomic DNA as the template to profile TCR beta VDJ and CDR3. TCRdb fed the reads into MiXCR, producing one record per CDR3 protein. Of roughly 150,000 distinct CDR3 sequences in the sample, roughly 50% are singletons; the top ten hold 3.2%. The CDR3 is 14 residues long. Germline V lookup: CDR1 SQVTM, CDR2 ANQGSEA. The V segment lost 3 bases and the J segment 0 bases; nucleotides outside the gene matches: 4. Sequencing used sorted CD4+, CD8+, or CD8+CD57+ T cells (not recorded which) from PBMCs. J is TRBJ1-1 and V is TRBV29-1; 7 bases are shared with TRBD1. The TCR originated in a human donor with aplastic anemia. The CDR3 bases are TGCAGCGTTGACCAGACAGGGATGAACACTGAAGCTTTCTTT. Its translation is CSVDQTGMNTEAFF.